This T cell receptor (beta chain) was retrieved from a study of shared clonotypes between healthy human individuals. Study results and caveats: Clonotypes shared by all four sorted-subset donors had higher generation probabilities than non-shared clonotypes. An expected dependence of interdonor clonotype sharing on sequencing depth was noted.

The table came from immunoSEQ multiplex PCR; TCRdb's copy has only in-frame clones and leaves some out. The profile shows about 2,500,000 clones, approximately 90% of them singletons. This CDR3 has 14 amino acids. V was pared by 1 base and J by 1 base, with 8 bases between. The germline V gene encodes CDR1 MNHEY and CDR2 SMNVEV (reference sequence). Remarks on this clone: Its antigen remains unknown.

This TCR was sampled from a man between 18 and 35 years old in good health. The chain uses TRBV27 and TRBJ2-7; D gene unclear. The source material was naive CD4+ T cells sorted from blood. The subset is: CD45RA+ positively selected. CDR3 region: CASSLYVGSYEQYF. The CDR3 nucleotides read TGTGCCAGCAGTTTATATGTCGGTTCCTACGAGCAGTACTTC.